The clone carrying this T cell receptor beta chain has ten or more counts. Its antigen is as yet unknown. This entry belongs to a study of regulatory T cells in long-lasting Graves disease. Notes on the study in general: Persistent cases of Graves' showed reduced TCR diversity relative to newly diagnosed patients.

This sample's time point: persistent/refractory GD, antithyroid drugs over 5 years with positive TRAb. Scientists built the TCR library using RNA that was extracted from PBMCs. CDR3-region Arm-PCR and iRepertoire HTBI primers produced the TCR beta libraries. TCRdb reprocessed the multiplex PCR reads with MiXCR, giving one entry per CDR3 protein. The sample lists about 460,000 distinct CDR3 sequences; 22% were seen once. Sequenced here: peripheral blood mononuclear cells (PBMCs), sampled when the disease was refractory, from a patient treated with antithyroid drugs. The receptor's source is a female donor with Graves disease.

CDR3 DNA: TGTGCCAGCAGTATGGGGTCCAACTATGGCTACACCTTC. This codes for CASSMGSNYGYTF. The chain uses TRBV12-3 or TRBV12-4 and TRBJ1-2; D is undetermined. This CDR3 is built from 13 residues. With 5 bases removed from V and 2 bases from J, the gap between germline ends came to 9 bases.